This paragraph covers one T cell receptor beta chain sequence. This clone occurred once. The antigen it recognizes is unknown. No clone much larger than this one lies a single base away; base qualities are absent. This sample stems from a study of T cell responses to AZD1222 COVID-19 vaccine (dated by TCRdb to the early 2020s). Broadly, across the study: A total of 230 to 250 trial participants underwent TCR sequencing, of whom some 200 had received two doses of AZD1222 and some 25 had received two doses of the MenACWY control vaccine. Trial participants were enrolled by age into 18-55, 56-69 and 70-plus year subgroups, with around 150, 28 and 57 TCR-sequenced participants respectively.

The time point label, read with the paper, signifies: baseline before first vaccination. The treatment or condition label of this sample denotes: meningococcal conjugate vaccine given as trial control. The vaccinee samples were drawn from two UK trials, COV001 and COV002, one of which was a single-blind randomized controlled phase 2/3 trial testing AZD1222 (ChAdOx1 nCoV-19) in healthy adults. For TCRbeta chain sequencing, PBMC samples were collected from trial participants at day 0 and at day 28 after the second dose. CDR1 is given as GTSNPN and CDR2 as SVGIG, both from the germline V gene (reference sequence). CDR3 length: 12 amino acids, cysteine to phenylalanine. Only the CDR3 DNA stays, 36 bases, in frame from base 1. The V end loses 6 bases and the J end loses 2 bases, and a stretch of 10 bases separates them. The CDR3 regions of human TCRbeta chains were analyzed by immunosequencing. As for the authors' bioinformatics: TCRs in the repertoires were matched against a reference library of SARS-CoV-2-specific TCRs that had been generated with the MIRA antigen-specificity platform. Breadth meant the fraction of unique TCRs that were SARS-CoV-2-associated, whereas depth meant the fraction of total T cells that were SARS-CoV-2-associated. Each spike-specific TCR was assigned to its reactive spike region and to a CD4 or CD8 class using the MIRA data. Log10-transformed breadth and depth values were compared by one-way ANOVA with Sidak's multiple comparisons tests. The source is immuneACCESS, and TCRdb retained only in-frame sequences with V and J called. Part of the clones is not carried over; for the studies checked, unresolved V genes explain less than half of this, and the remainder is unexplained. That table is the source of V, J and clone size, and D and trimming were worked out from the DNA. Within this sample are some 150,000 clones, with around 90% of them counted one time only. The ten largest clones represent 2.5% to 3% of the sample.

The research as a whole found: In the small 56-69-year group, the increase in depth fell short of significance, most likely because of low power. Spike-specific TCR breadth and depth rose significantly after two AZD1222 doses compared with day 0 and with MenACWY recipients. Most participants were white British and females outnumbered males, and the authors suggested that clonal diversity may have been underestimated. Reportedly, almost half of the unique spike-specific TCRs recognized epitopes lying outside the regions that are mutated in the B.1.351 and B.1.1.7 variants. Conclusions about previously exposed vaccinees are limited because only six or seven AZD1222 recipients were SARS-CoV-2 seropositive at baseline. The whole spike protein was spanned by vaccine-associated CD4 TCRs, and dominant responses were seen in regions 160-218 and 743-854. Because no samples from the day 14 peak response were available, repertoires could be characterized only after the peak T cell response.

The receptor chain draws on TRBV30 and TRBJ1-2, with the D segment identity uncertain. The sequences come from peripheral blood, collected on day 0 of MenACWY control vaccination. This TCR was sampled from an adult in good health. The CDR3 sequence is CACRPLNYGYTF. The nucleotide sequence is TGTGCCTGTCGACCACTCAACTATGGCTACACCTTC.